The clone carrying this T cell receptor beta chain was picked up many times. Its antigen is not identified. These data come from a study of regulatory T cells in long-lasting Graves disease. Study details: Freshly diagnosed Graves' patients had used antithyroid drugs for under 3 months. The study, taken as a whole, reports: Persistent Graves' patients possessed reduced TCR diversity relative to recently diagnosed ones.

Construction of the TCR beta libraries employed iRepertoire HTBI primers in conjunction with Arm-PCR of CDR3 regions. Each CDR3 protein gets one entry after TCRdb re-called the multiplex PCR reads with MiXCR. The sample shows 580,000 or so distinct CDR3 sequences, roughly 16% of them seen only once. The CDR3 runs to 16 residues. Trimming removed 6 bases from V and 1 base from J; junction bases left unmatched: 9. Germline V gene lookup returns CDR1 MDHEN and CDR2 SYDVKM. Time point of the sample: newly diagnosed GD, antithyroid drugs for less than 3 months. From PBMCs, RNA was extracted and then used to make the TCR library. These same data were also listed under a study on T cells in Graves' hyperthyroidism and ophthalmopathy.

The chain has TRBV28 and TRBJ2-1; 7 bases agree with TRBD2. The sequence was obtained from a man between 18 and 35 years old with Graves disease. The sequencing used peripheral blood mononuclear cells (PBMCs), collected at new diagnosis, from a patient treated with antithyroid drugs. CDR3 sequence (DNA): TGTGCCAGCAGCCCGGGGGGAGCGGGATCCTACAATGAGCAGTTCTTC. This gives the protein CASSPGGAGSYNEQFF.